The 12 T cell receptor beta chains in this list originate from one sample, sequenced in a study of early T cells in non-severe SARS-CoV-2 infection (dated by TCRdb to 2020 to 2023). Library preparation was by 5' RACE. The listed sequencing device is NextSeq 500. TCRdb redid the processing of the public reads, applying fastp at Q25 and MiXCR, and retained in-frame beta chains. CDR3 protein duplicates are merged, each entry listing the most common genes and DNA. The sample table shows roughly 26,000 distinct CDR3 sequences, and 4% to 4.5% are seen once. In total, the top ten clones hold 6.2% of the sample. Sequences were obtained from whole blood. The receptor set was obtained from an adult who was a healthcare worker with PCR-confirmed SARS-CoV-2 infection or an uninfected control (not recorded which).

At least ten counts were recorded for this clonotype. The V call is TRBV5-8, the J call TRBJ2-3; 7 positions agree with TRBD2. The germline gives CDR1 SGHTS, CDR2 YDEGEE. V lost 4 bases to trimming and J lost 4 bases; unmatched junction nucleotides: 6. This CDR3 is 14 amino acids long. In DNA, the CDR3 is TGTGCCAGCAGCCTAGGACTAGACGCAGATACGCAGTATTTT. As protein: CASSLGLDADTQYF.

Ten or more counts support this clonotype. The CDR3: CASSLMTASNEQFF. The DNA of the CDR3 is TGTGCCAGCAGCTTAATGACTGCCTCCAATGAGCAGTTCTTC. V and J are TRBV7-2 and TRBJ2-1; no clear D. Trimming took 2 bases from V and 6 from J, leaving 11 bases between them. Germline V gives CDR1 SGHTA, CDR2 FQGNSA. The CDR3 extends over 14 amino acids.

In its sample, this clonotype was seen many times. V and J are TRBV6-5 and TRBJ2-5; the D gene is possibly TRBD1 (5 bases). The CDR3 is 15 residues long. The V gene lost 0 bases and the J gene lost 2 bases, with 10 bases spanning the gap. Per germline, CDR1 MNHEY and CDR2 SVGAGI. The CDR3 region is CASSYSFRAQETQYF. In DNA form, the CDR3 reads TGTGCCAGCAGTTACTCATTCAGGGCTCAAGAGACCCAGTACTTC.

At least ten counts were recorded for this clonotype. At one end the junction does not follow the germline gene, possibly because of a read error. This CDR3 reads CASSSSGTGGGGSPYNEQFF. The CDR3 region has the DNA TGTGCTAGCAGCTCCTCCGGGACAGGGGGAGGCGGGAGCCCCTACAATGAGCAGTTCTTC. The V gene is TRBV7-7, the J gene TRBJ2-1; 11 bases fit TRBD1. There are 20 residues in the CDR3. Germline assignment: CDR1 SSHAT and CDR2 FNYEAQ (reference sequence).

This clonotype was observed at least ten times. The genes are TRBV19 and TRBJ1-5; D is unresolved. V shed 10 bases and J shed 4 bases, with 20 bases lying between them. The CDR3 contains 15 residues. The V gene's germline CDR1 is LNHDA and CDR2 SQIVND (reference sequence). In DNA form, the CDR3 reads TGTGCCACAAGGCCCTTGGGGTCGAGGAATCAGCCCCAGCATTTT. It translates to CATRPLGSRNQPQHF. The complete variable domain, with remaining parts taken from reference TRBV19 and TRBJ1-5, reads DGGITQSPKYLFRKEGQNVTLSCEQNLNHDAMYWYRQDPGQGLRLIYYSQIVNDFQKGDIAEGYSVSREKKESFPLTVTSAQKNPTAFYLCATRPLGSRNQPQHFGDGTRLSIL.

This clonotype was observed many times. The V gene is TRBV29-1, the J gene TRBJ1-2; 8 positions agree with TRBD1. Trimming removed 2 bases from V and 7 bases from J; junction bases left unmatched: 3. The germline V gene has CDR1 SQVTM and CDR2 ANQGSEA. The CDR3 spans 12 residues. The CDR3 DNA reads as TGCAGCGTTGAACCAGGGGGCAGTGGCTACACCTTC. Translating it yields CSVEPGGSGYTF.

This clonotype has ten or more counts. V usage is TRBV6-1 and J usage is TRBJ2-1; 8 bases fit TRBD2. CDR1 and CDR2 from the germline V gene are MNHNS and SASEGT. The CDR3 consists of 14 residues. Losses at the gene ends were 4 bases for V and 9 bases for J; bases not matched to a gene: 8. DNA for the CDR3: TGTGCCAGCAGTGTTGGCGGGAGGTTAGTTGAGCAGTTCTTC. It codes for CASSVGGRLVEQFF.

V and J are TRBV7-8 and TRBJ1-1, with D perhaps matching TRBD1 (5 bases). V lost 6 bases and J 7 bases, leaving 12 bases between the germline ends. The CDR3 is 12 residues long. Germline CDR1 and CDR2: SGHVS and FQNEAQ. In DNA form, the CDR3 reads TGTGCCAGCAGTCAAAGGGGCAGTGAAGCTTTCTTT. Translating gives CASSQRGSEAFF.

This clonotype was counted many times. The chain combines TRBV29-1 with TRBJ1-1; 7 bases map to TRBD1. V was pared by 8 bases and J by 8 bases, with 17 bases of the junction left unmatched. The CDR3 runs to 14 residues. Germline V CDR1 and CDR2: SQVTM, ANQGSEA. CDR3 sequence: CSSWTGSGVFEAFF. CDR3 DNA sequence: TGCAGCTCTTGGACAGGAAGTGGGGTATTCGAAGCTTTCTTT.

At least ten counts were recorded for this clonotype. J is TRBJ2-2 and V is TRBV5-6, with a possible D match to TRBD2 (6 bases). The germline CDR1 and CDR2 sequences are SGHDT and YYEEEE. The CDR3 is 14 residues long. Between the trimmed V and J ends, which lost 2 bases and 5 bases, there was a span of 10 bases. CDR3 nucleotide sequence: TGTGCCAGCAGCTTCGGGAGCGGAACCGGGGAGCTGTTTTTT. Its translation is CASSFGSGTGELFF.

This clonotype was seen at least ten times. CDR3 coding DNA: TGTGCCAGCAGCCGAGGGGGCTTAAACACTGAAGCTTTCTTT. It is translated as CASSRGGLNTEAFF. The chain uses TRBV7-2 and TRBJ1-1, with TRBD1 identical over 7 bases. Germline V CDR1 and CDR2: SGHTA, FQGNSA. V shed 5 bases and J 2 bases; nucleotides not matched to a gene: 5. The CDR3 runs 14 residues.

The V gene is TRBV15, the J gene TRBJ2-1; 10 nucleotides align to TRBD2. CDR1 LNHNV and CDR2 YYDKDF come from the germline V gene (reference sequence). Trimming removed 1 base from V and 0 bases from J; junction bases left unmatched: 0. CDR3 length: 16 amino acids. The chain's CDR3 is CATSRASGSSYNEQFF. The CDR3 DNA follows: TGTGCCACCAGCAGAGCTAGCGGGAGCTCCTACAATGAGCAGTTCTTC.